Presented here are 14 T cell receptor beta chains from one specimen sequenced in a study of blood T cell repertoires in COVID-19. Assay: immunoSEQ multiplex PCR; the TCRdb copy retains only in-frame clones and omits some. The data hold 200,000 or so clones, with 83% observed a single time. Specimen: PBMCs or T cells enriched from blood (not recorded which). Receptors were obtained from a woman between 50 and 59 years old who had been exposed to COVID-19.

This clone appeared a single time. The chain has TRBV7-9 and TRBJ2-1, with 11 positions matching TRBD2. Losses at the gene ends were 5 bases for V and 0 bases for J; bases not matched to a gene: 12. This CDR3 is 19 amino acids long. Germline V gene lookup returns CDR1 SEHNR and CDR2 FQNEAQ (reference sequence). CDR3 residues: CASSHTSGGLYSSYNEQFF. In nucleotides, the CDR3 is TGTGCCAGCAGCCACACTAGCGGGGGCCTTTATAGCTCCTACAATGAGCAGTTCTTC.

The V and J genes are TRBV6-6 and TRBJ1-5; 7 nucleotides match TRBD1. Germline assignment: CDR1 MNHNY and CDR2 SVGAGI (reference sequence). V trimming: 5 bases; J trimming: 5 bases; junction bases outside the gene matches: 15. This CDR3 contains 17 residues. For the CDR3, the DNA is TGTGCCAGCAGTCAACGAAGAGGGGGCTTTATGGATCAGCCCCAGCATTTT. Protein sequence: CASSQRRGGFMDQPQHF.

This clone appeared once. V and J are TRBV27 and TRBJ2-2; a possible D gene is TRBD2 (5 bases). The length of the CDR3 is 13 residues. V dropped 6 bases and J dropped 7 bases, with 12 bases sitting between them. Germline loops: CDR1 MNHEY, CDR2 SMNVEV (reference sequence). CDR3 nucleotide sequence: TGTGCCAGCAGATCCACGGGGAACGGGGAGCTGTTTTTT. Protein: CASRSTGNGELFF.

The chain uses TRBV7-8 and TRBJ1-1; the D is unclear. The CDR3 sequence is 13 residues long. The V and J ends lost 5 bases and 0 bases respectively, with 7 bases between them. Germline V CDR1 and CDR2: SGHVS, FQNEAQ. The CDR3 nucleotides are TGTGCCAGCAGCACTTTGGTGAACACTGAAGCTTTCTTT. Protein sequence: CASSTLVNTEAFF.

V is TRBV6-5 and J is TRBJ2-7; perhaps TRBD2 as D (5 bases). CDR3 length equals 13 residues. Trimming removed 5 bases at V and 6 bases at J, with 14 bases between. Germline CDR1 MNHEY, CDR2 SVGAGI. The CDR3 here is CASSPRGRAEQYF. CDR3 in DNA: TGTGCCAGCAGTCCCCGGGGAAGAGCCGAGCAGTACTTC.

This chain joins TRBV6-5 and TRBJ2-7, with a weak D call TRBD1 (6 bases). The CDR3 is made up of 14 amino acids. Germline CDR1 MNHEY, CDR2 SVGAGI. Trimming shortened V by 7 bases and J by 0 bases, and 13 bases separated the two germline ends. CDR3 in amino acids: CASNPGHYSYEQYF. The CDR3 DNA follows: TGTGCCAGCAATCCGGGACACTACTCCTACGAGCAGTACTTC.

On this clone: This could be a read error, since a much larger clone is one nucleotide away. CDR3 nucleotide sequence: TGTGCCAGCAGCTTTAAGCGGGGGGGCGGAGAGACCCAGTACTTC. Its translation is CASSFKRGGGETQYF. The chain is built from TRBV5-4 and TRBJ2-5, with 10 bases lining up with TRBD2. The CDR3 is 15 amino acids. Per germline, CDR1 SGHNT and CDR2 YYREEE (reference sequence). V trimming: 2 bases; J trimming: 4 bases; junction bases outside the gene matches: 5.

This clone was found once. V and J are TRBV4-3 and TRBJ2-2; unclear D gene. Germline V gene lookup returns CDR1 LGHNA and CDR2 YSLEER. The germline V and J ends were trimmed by 0 bases and 7 bases, with 12 bases remaining between them. This CDR3 region has 15 residues. CDR3 sequence: CASSQDRGYNGELFF. CDR3 nucleotides: TGCGCCAGCAGCCAAGATCGAGGATATAACGGGGAGCTGTTTTTT.

This clone was counted once. The V and J genes are TRBV7-2 and TRBJ1-1, with D maybe TRBD1 (5 bases). This CDR3 comprises 13 residues. The V gene's germline CDR1 is SGHTA and CDR2 FQGNSA. V was cut by 2 bases and J by 7 bases, with 11 bases left in between. The CDR3 here is CASSLWAGGEAFF. In DNA form, the CDR3 reads TGTGCCAGCAGCTTATGGGCCGGGGGTGAAGCTTTCTTT.

The chain uses TRBV11-2 and TRBJ2-2; TRBD1 aligns across 7 bases. This CDR3 is built from 15 residues. With V trimmed by 5 bases and J by 0 bases, 3 bases remained unmatched. Germline CDR1 and CDR2: SGHAT and FQNNGV. CDR3 residues: CASSPGQSNTGELFF. Written as DNA, the CDR3 is TGTGCCAGCAGCCCGGGACAGTCGAACACCGGGGAGCTGTTTTTT.

This clone came up a few times. The rearrangement links TRBV5-5 to TRBJ1-5; TRBD1 might be the D (6 bases). The germline V and J ends were trimmed by 2 bases and 2 bases, with 14 bases remaining between them. This CDR3 is built from 16 residues. Germline-derived CDR1 and CDR2 are SGHKS and YYEKEE (reference sequence). In nucleotides, the CDR3 is TGTGCCAGCAGCTTAGGGGGGGCCCCACGCAATCAGCCCCAGCATTTT. Protein product: CASSLGGAPRNQPQHF.

The chain has TRBV3-1 (or the pseudogene TRBV3-2) and TRBJ1-4; perhaps TRBD1 as D (5 bases). Germline V gene lookup returns CDR1 LGHDT and CDR2 YNNKEL (reference sequence). The V and J ends lost 2 bases and 2 bases respectively, with 12 bases between them. The CDR3 consists of 16 residues. The DNA for the CDR3 is TGTGCCAGCAGCCAACAGGGATTGGGGACTAATGAAAAACTGTTTTTT. Translation: CASSQQGLGTNEKLFF.

The genes are TRBV12-2 and TRBJ2-7; the table's D call of TRBD2 was not tested on the DNA. TRBV12-2 counts as a pseudogene. The CDR3 extends over 14 amino acids. The CDR3 nucleotides read TGTGCAAGTCGGCCCCCATCGAGCTCCTACGAGCAGTACTTC. This encodes CASRPPSSSYEQYF.

V is TRBV7-9 and J is TRBJ1-1, with a tentative D call TRBD1 (5 bases). The CDR3 is 15 amino acids. Trimming took off 4 bases at V and 2 bases at J, with 14 bases between the two ends. Germline lookup yields CDR1 SEHNR and CDR2 FQNEAQ (reference sequence). The CDR3 coding sequence is TGTGCCAGCAGCTCTATTGGAAGGGGTAACACTGAAGCTTTCTTT. Translating it yields CASSSIGRGNTEAFF.